This record looks at one T cell receptor beta chain sequence and its context. Its specificity is not known. Before the COVID-19 pandemic, during about 2011-2019, CD4+ T cells were taken from unexposed donors. Isolation of CD4+ T cells took place after less than 13 days in culture. This entry comes from a study of CD4 T cells in relation to SARS-CoV-2 and coronaviruses. Study at large: PBMCs were cultured with antigen for roughly 9 days before TCR beta sequencing.

The data were produced by immunoSEQ multiplex PCR, yet TCRdb's version contains in-frame clones alone and is incomplete. The sample lists approximately 25,000 clones; less than 85% were seen once. Findings of the study overall: Compared with monoreactive clones, crossreactive clones showed significantly weaker SARS-CoV-2 expansion.

Germline CDR1 is LNHDA and CDR2 is SQIVND (reference sequence). The V and J ends lost 4 bases and 2 bases respectively, with 12 bases between them. The CDR3 consists of 15 residues. This receptor was taken from a human donor in good health. This sequence joins TRBV19 and TRBJ1-3; tentatively, D is TRBD1 (5 bases). The specimen sequenced was CD4+ T cells from PBMCs, cultured in vitro. The CDR3 here is CASSRQLSAGNTIYF. Written as DNA, the CDR3 is TGTGCCAGTAGTAGACAGCTCAGCGCTGGAAACACCATATATTTT. Full variable domain (outside the CDR3, taken from reference TRBV19 and TRBJ1-3): DGGITQSPKYLFRKEGQNVTLSCEQNLNHDAMYWYRQDPGQGLRLIYYSQIVNDFQKGDIAEGYSVSREKKESFPLTVTSAQKNPTAFYLCASSRQLSAGNTIYFGEGSWLTVV.